The next 30 T cell receptor beta chains were all read from a single sample in a study of blood T cell repertoires in COVID-19. Clones were read by immunoSEQ multiplex PCR, and TCRdb kept only the in-frame ones, dropping some. The profile shows under 50,000 clones, 82% of them singletons. Sequencing was done on a sample of peripheral blood. These receptors were collected from a woman aged 65 to 85 with acute or convalescent COVID-19.

The chain is built from TRBV20-1 and TRBJ2-1; tentative D call: TRBD1 (6 bases). The V gene lost 5 bases and the J gene lost 6 bases, with 8 bases spanning the gap. Germline V gene sequence: CDR1 DFQATT, CDR2 SNEGSKA (reference sequence). This CDR3 contains 11 residues. CDR3: CSAAGVNEQFF. The CDR3 bases are TGCAGTGCTGCAGGGGTCAATGAGCAGTTCTTC.

V and J are TRBV30 and TRBJ2-1, with 7 bases fitting TRBD2. J lost 0 bases, V lost 0 bases, and 5 bases had no gene match. The germline V gene has CDR1 GTSNPN and CDR2 SVGIG (reference sequence). This CDR3 has 16 amino acids. The CDR3 protein is CAWSVLSGTSYNEQFF. CDR3 DNA sequence: TGTGCCTGGAGTGTACTGAGCGGGACCTCCTACAATGAGCAGTTCTTC.

The chain employs TRBV28 and TRBJ2-2; TRBD1 agrees at 7 bases. This CDR3 contains 16 residues. Per germline, CDR1 MDHEN and CDR2 SYDVKM. The junction had 13 bases not matched to a gene; V was cut back by 8 bases and J by 4 bases. The CDR3 DNA is TGTGCCAGCCTTACCATCGGGACAGTATTCACCGGGGAGCTGTTTTTT. Translating gives CASLTIGTVFTGELFF.

The chain recombines TRBV7-3 with TRBJ1-1; possible D gene TRBD1, 5 bases. V dropped 5 bases and J dropped 4 bases, with 20 bases sitting between them. This CDR3 contains 16 residues. From germline, CDR1 is SGHTA and CDR2 FQGTGA. The CDR3 here is CASSLQGPPLATEAFF. CDR3 nucleotides: TGTGCCAGCAGCCTTCAGGGTCCCCCTCTCGCCACTGAAGCTTTCTTT.

This chain connects TRBV9 to TRBJ2-6; 9 bases match TRBD1. Germline CDR1 reads SGDLS; CDR2 reads YYNGEE. This CDR3 comprises 18 residues. The V and J ends lost 0 bases and 1 base, in that order; junction bases with no gene match: 5. The CDR3 DNA reads as TGTGCCAGCAGCGTAGCGGGACAGGGAAGGTCTGGGGCCAACGTCCTGACTTTC. It codes for CASSVAGQGRSGANVLTF. The full variable domain, in which reference TRBV9 and TRBJ2-6 provide the parts outside the CDR3, is DSGVTQTPKHLITATGQRVTLRCSPRSGDLSVYWYQQSLDQGLQFLIQYYNGEERAKGNILERFSAQQFPDLHSELNLSSLELGDSALYFCASSVAGQGRSGANVLTFGAGSRLTVL.

The gene calls are TRBV6-6 and TRBJ1-6; no clear D gene. The CDR3 is made up of 12 amino acids. V was shortened by 4 bases and J by 8 bases, with 6 bases between the two germline ends. Germline CDR1 is MNHNY and CDR2 is SVGAGI (reference sequence). The CDR3 region has the DNA TGTGCCAGCAGTTCCAGCGATTCACCCCTCCACTTT. It encodes CASSSSDSPLHF.

V gene TRBV3-1 (or the pseudogene TRBV3-2) combines with J gene TRBJ2-7, with no clear D. Germline V gives CDR1 LGHDT, CDR2 YNNKEL (reference sequence). The CDR3 has 15 residues. V was clipped by 2 bases and J by 6 bases, with 17 bases between them. The CDR3, as DNA: TGTGCCAGCAGCCAAAACCCCACCCCTACTTCCGAGCAGTACTTC. It translates to CASSQNPTPTSEQYF.

This chain uses TRBV6-5 with TRBJ2-2, with D unclear. CDR1 MNHEY and CDR2 SVGAGI come from the germline V gene. This CDR3 has 13 residues. V lost 6 bases, J lost 3 bases, and 8 bases lay in between. CDR3 nucleotides: TGTGCCAGCAGGGCCGTCTACACCGGGGAGCTGTTTTTT. Translation: CASRAVYTGELFF.

The chain uses TRBV12-5 and TRBJ2-1; TRBD2 aligns across 8 bases. Germline V gene lookup returns CDR1 LGHNT and CDR2 FRNRAP. The V gene end was trimmed by 10 bases and the J gene end by 8 bases; junction bases not matched to a gene: 16. The CDR3 spans 15 residues. CDR3 region: CATAPWAGGGDEQFF. The CDR3 DNA sequence: TGTGCTACCGCCCCCTGGGCGGGAGGAGGCGATGAGCAGTTCTTC. Full variable domain (missing parts from reference TRBV12-5 and TRBJ2-1): DARVTQTPRHKVTEMGQEVTMRCQPILGHNTVFWYRQTMMQGLELLAYFRNRAPLDDSGMPKDRFSAEMPDATLATLKIQPSEPRDSAVYFCATAPWAGGGDEQFFGPGTRLTVL.

The chain couples TRBV7-2 to TRBJ2-1, with D maybe TRBD2 (6 bases). Trimming cost V 8 bases and J 8 bases, with 19 bases left between them. The CDR3 contains 14 residues. Germline V gene data show CDR1 as SGHTA and CDR2 as FQGNSA. The CDR3, as DNA: TGTGCCAGCGCCCGGGACTTCCGAACCGATGAGCAGTTCTTC. It yields the protein CASARDFRTDEQFF.

The chain combines TRBV6-1 with TRBJ2-1; 7 nucleotides line up with TRBD2. With V trimmed by 0 bases and J by 9 bases, 2 bases remained unmatched. Germline loops: CDR1 MNHNS, CDR2 SASEGT. CDR3 size: 13 residues. In nucleotides, the CDR3 is TGTGCCAGCAGTGAAGCTAGCGGGCGTGAGCAGTTCTTC. This gives the protein CASSEASGREQFF.

The V and J genes are TRBV27 and TRBJ2-1; 14 bases fit TRBD2. The V segment lost 7 bases and the J segment 7 bases; nucleotides outside the gene matches: 15. The length of the CDR3 is 18 residues. Germline V lookup: CDR1 MNHEY, CDR2 SMNVEV (reference sequence). CDR3 loop: CASTSDFGTSGSRNEQFF. CDR3 nucleotides: TGTGCCAGCACTTCCGATTTCGGGACTAGCGGGAGTCGGAATGAGCAGTTCTTC.

This clone was seen a handful of times. The chain uses TRBV9 and TRBJ2-2; TRBD2 agrees at 10 bases. This CDR3 has 16 residues. V lost 4 bases, J lost 0 bases, and 3 bases stayed unmatched. CDR1 and CDR2 (germline): SGDLS, YYNGEE. For the CDR3, the DNA is TGTGCCAGCAGCTGGACTAGCGGATCGAACACCGGGGAGCTGTTTTTT. Translated: CASSWTSGSNTGELFF.

J is TRBJ2-7 and V is TRBV27, with a weak D call TRBD1 (6 bases). The V gene lost 5 bases and the J gene lost 4 bases, with 15 bases spanning the gap. The CDR3 totals 14 residues. The germline V gene has CDR1 MNHEY and CDR2 SMNVEV (reference sequence). This CDR3 reads CASSLQGPPYEQYF. The CDR3 nucleotides read TGTGCCAGCAGTCTACAGGGTCCCCCATACGAGCAGTACTTC.

The chain combines TRBV7-9 with TRBJ1-5, with D tentatively TRBD1 (5 bases). This CDR3 region has 13 residues. V was pared by 2 bases and J by 9 bases, with 11 bases between. Germline lookup yields CDR1 SEHNR and CDR2 FQNEAQ (reference sequence). The CDR3: CASSLKGYAPQHF. As DNA, the CDR3 is TGTGCCAGCAGCTTAAAGGGGTACGCGCCCCAGCATTTT.

This clone was recorded a few times. This chain joins TRBV24-1 and TRBJ2-2; 12 positions match TRBD1. Unmatched junction bases numbered 3, after V lost 7 bases and J lost 7 bases. CDR1 and CDR2 from the germline V gene are KGHDR and SFDVKD. This CDR3 is built from 14 residues. The CDR3 sequence is CATRGQGASGELFF. CDR3 in DNA: TGTGCCACCAGGGGACAGGGGGCAAGCGGGGAGCTGTTTTTT.

The chain employs TRBV30 and TRBJ1-1; no definite D call. Germline V gene lookup returns CDR1 GTSNPN and CDR2 SVGIG (reference sequence). The CDR3 sequence is 14 residues long. The V and J ends lost 0 bases and 0 bases respectively, with 8 bases between them. The CDR3 DNA sequence: TGTGCCTGGAGTGTTGCAGACTTGAACACTGAAGCTTTCTTT. Translation: CAWSVADLNTEAFF.

The CDR3 sequence is CASSYGLANEQFF. The CDR3 region has the DNA TGTGCCAGCAGTTACGGTCTAGCGAATGAGCAGTTCTTC. The chain links TRBV6-6 to TRBJ2-1; tentatively, D is TRBD2 (6 bases). Trimming pared 2 bases from V and 7 bases from J, leaving 9 bases between. The CDR3 is 13 amino acids. Germline V gene data show CDR1 as MNHNY and CDR2 as SVGAGI (reference sequence).

This chain uses TRBV18 with TRBJ1-6; 7 nucleotides line up with TRBD1. This CDR3 is 18 amino acids long. V shed 3 bases and J 0 bases; nucleotides not matched to a gene: 8. Germline V lookup: CDR1 KGHSH, CDR2 LQKENI. This CDR3 is CASSPVPGQFSYNSPLHF. As DNA, the CDR3 is TGTGCCAGCTCACCTGTCCCGGGACAGTTCTCCTATAATTCACCCCTCCACTTT.

The chain employs TRBV30 and TRBJ1-5, with TRBD1 matching over 7 bases. CDR1 is GTSNPN, CDR2 SVGIG, per germline (reference sequence). The V segment lost 1 base and the J segment 6 bases; nucleotides outside the gene matches: 3. The CDR3 has 13 residues. CDR3 in amino acids: CAWSGQGSQPQHF. CDR3 coding DNA: TGTGCCTGGAGTGGACAGGGTAGTCAGCCCCAGCATTTT.

The CDR3 sequence is CASSSSRGLSGANVLTF. CDR3 bases: TGTGCCAGCAGCTCGTCCAGGGGGCTCTCTGGGGCCAACGTCCTGACTTTC. The chain has TRBV28 and TRBJ2-6; 8 nucleotides match TRBD1. The junction had 7 bases not matched to a gene; V was cut back by 6 bases and J by 0 bases. The CDR3 has 17 amino acids. Per germline, CDR1 MDHEN and CDR2 SYDVKM.

The chain couples TRBV5-1 to TRBJ2-7; tentatively, D is TRBD2 (5 bases). This CDR3 region has 13 residues. Trimming took 0 bases from V and 6 from J, leaving 10 bases between them. Germline-derived CDR1 and CDR2 are SGHRS and YFSETQ. The CDR3 DNA is TGCGCCAGCAGCTTGGTCGTCGAGGGCGAGCAGTACTTC. Residues: CASSLVVEGEQYF.

The chain is built from TRBV3-1 (or the pseudogene TRBV3-2) and TRBJ2-5; 7 bases agree with TRBD2. The CDR3 is 13 residues long. Trimming removed 6 bases from V and 5 bases from J; junction bases left unmatched: 6. Germline values: CDR1 LGHDT, CDR2 YNNKEL (reference sequence). CDR3 region: CASSRAGMETQYF. The CDR3 bases are TGTGCCAGCAGTAGAGCGGGAATGGAGACCCAGTACTTC.

V and J are TRBV6-5 and TRBJ1-5; tentative D call: TRBD1 (5 bases). The V and J ends lost 5 bases and 1 base respectively, with 9 bases between them. Germline assignment: CDR1 MNHEY and CDR2 SVGAGI. CDR3 length: 14 residues. CDR3 protein: CASSLRQSNQPQHF. CDR3 DNA: TGTGCCAGCAGTCTACGACAGAGCAATCAGCCCCAGCATTTT.

This clone was detected a few times. J is TRBJ1-3 and V is TRBV2, with no clear D. Trimming pared 7 bases from V and 0 bases from J, leaving 16 bases between. CDR1 SNHLY and CDR2 FYNNEI come from the germline V gene. This CDR3 has 16 residues. CDR3 bases: TGTGCCAGCACTGAGAGCATCTCTGCCTCTGGAAACACCATATATTTT. Protein: CASTESISASGNTIYF. The full variable domain, with the rest looked up from reference TRBV2 and TRBJ1-3, is EPEVTQTPSHQVTQMGQEVILRCVPISNHLYFYWYRQILGQKVEFLVSFYNNEISEKSEIFDDQFSVERPDGSNFTLKIRSTKLEDSAMYFCASTESISASGNTIYFGEGSWLTVV.

V gene TRBV19 combines with J gene TRBJ2-5, with 7 bases fitting TRBD1. The CDR3 runs 13 residues. J lost 4 bases, V lost 4 bases, and 3 bases had no gene match. Germline loops: CDR1 LNHDA, CDR2 SQIVND (reference sequence). CDR3 sequence: CASSTNRGETQYF. Written as DNA, the CDR3 is TGTGCCAGTAGTACGAACAGGGGAGAGACCCAGTACTTC.

This rearrangement joins TRBV6-1 to TRBJ1-5, with 7 bases matching TRBD1. The V segment lost 6 bases and the J segment 7 bases; nucleotides outside the gene matches: 6. Looked up from germline, CDR1 is MNHNS and CDR2 is SASEGT. The CDR3 is 13 residues long. The CDR3, as DNA: TGTGCCAGCAGAGAGGGGGCGGCACAGCCCCAGCATTTT. Translating gives CASREGAAQPQHF.

The chain carries TRBV7-3 and TRBJ2-7; TRBD1 matches 10 bases. The length of the CDR3 is 14 residues. Germline lookup yields CDR1 SGHTA and CDR2 FQGTGA. V was clipped by 3 bases and J by 6 bases; unmatched bases: 5. The CDR3 DNA reads as TGTGCCAGCAGCTTTGCGACAGGGGGCCCCGAGCAGTACTTC. Amino acids: CASSFATGGPEQYF.

This chain uses TRBV4-1 with TRBJ2-3; D possibly corresponds to TRBD2 (7 bases). V gave up 4 bases and J gave up 1 base, with 18 bases separating them. The CDR3 spans 17 residues. Germline V gene data show CDR1 as MGHRA and CDR2 as YSYEKL. The CDR3 region is CASSLTGGGRGTDTQYF. CDR3 nucleotides: TGCGCCAGCAGCCTAACTGGGGGCGGGAGAGGCACAGATACGCAGTATTTT.

The chain is built from TRBV6-2 or TRBV6-3 and TRBJ2-3, with 11 bases fitting TRBD2. This CDR3 region has 17 residues. V shed 5 bases and J 4 bases; nucleotides not matched to a gene: 11. Germline V CDR1 and CDR2: MNHEY, SVGEGT. The CDR3 sequence is CASSTSGRGFGSDTQYF. The CDR3 DNA reads as TGTGCCAGCAGTACTAGCGGGAGAGGGTTTGGGTCAGATACGCAGTATTTT.